What follows describes a single T cell receptor (beta chain). Germline CDR1 and CDR2: LGHNT and FRNRAP. The CDR3 has 13 amino acids. V lost 6 bases, J lost 0 bases, and 6 bases lay in between. As originally analysed: Researchers report that nucleated cell counts were estimated from reference gene primer amplification. TCRdb keeps only in-frame clones here, not all; method: immunoSEQ multiplex PCR. V, J and clone size were drawn from that table, and D and trimming were deduced from the DNA. The sample carries 400,000 or so clones, 70% to 90% recorded once. The sample comes from a study of blood T cell repertoires in COVID-19. For the study at large: T cells, B-cell-depleted T cells, or PBMCs supplied cDNA or gDNA.

The chain uses TRBV12-5 and TRBJ2-1, with a tentative D call TRBD2 (5 bases). Material for sequencing was peripheral blood. The TCR was taken from a man aged 18 to 29 with COVID-19, enrolled during active disease. The CDR3 reads CASGEGSYNEQFF. DNA for the CDR3: TGTGCTAGTGGCGAGGGCTCCTACAATGAGCAGTTCTTC.